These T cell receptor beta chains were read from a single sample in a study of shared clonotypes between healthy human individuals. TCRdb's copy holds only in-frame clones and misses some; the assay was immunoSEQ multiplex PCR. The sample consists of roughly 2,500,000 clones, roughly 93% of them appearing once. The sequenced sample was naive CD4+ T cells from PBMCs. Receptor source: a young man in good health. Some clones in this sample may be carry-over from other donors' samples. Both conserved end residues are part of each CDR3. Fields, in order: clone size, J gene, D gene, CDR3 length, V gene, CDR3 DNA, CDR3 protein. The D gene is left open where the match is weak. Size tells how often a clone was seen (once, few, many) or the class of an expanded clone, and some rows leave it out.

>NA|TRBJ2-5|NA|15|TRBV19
TGTGCCAGTAGTATAGAGGGCGTCGGAGGAGAGACCCAGTACTTC
CASSIEGVGGETQYF
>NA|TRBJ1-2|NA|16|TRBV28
TGTGCCAGCTCCAGCGGCGTCTGGGGCGAAAACTATGGCTACACCTTC
CASSSGVWGENYGYTF
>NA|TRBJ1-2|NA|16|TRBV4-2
TGTGCCAGCAGCCAAGGCCCCCCGGGGGGGGGCTATGGCTACACCTTC
CASSQGPPGGGYGYTF
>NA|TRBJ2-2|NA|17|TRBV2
TGTGCCAGCCTAAGACGACCGGGGACCTCGGGCACCGGGGAGCTGTTTTTT
CASLRRPGTSGTGELFF
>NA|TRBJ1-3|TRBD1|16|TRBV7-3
TGTGCCAGCAGCTTAGGACAGGGGGCTACTGGAAACACCATATATTTT
CASSLGQGATGNTIYF
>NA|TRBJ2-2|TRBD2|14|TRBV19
TGTGCCAGTATAGCGGGAGCGGGCACCGGGGAGCTGTTTTTT
CASIAGAGTGELFF
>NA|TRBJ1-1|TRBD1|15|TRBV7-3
TGTGCCAGCAGCCAACCCGGGACAGGGGGCTCTGAAGCTTTCTTT
CASSQPGTGGSEAFF
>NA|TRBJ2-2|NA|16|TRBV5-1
TGCGCCAGCAGCTTGGCCCCAGGGTTAAACACCGGGGAGCTGTTTTTT
CASSLAPGLNTGELFF
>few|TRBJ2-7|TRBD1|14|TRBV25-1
TGTGCCAGCAGTTATGGACAGGGGGCCTACGAGCAGTACTTC
CASSYGQGAYEQYF
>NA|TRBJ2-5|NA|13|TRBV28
TGTGCCAGCAACAAGCCCGTACAAGAGACCCAGTACTTC
CASNKPVQETQYF
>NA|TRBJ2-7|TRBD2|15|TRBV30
TGTGCCTGGAGGTCGGGGACTAGCGAGATTTACGAGCAGTACTTC
CAWRSGTSEIYEQYF
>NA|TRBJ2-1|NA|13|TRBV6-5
TGTGCCAGCAGACGGACAAGCTTCAATGAGCAGTTCTTC
CASRRTSFNEQFF
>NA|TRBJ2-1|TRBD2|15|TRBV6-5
TGTGCCAGCAGTCCCATACTAGCGGGATTGGGTGAGCAGTTCTTC
CASSPILAGLGEQFF
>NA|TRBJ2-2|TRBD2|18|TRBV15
TGTGCCACCAGCAAGCGGTCCCTAGCGGGAGGCCCCACCGGGGAGCTGTTTTTT
CATSKRSLAGGPTGELFF
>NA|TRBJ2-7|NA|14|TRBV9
TGTGCCAGCAGCGTAGGCGGGGAAAGCTACGAGCAGTACTTC
CASSVGGESYEQYF
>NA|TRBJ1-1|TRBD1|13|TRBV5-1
TGCGCCAGCAGCAGACAGGGAGACACTGAAGCTTTCTTT
CASSRQGDTEAFF
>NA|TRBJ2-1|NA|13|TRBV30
TGTGCCTGGAGTGAAGTATCACTCGGTGAGCAGTTCTTC
CAWSEVSLGEQFF
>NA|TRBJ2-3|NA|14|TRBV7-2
TGTGCCAGCAGCTTGTCTTCCAGATCGGATACGCAGTATTTT
CASSLSSRSDTQYF
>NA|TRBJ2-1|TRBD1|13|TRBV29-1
TGCAGCGCCGGGACAGGGGTGATCAATGAGCAGTTCTTC
CSAGTGVINEQFF
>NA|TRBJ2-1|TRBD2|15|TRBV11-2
TGTGCCAGCAGTTTCCTGCGGGAGAGTAAGAATGAGCAGTTCTTC
CASSFLRESKNEQFF
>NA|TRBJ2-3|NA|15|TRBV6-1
TGTGCCAGCAGAAAGAGGGTGGCTGAGGATGATACGCAGTATTTT
CASRKRVAEDDTQYF
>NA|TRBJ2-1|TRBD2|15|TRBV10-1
TGCGCCAGCACGGACGGGACTAGCGGCTACAATGAGCAGTTCTTC
CASTDGTSGYNEQFF
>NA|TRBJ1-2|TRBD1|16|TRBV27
TGTGCCAGCACAAAAATTGGGACAGGGGGTCCAGGGGGCTACACCTTC
CASTKIGTGGPGGYTF
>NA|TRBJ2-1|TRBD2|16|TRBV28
TGTGCCAGCAGTCCCTCTAGCGGGGGAACCTACAATGAGCAGTTCTTC
CASSPSSGGTYNEQFF
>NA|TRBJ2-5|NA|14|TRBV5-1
TGCGCCAGCAGCTCGGCAGCGTACCAAGAGACCCAGTACTTC
CASSSAAYQETQYF
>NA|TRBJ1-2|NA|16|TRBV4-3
TGCGCCAGCAGCCAAGGTGTTCTGAGGCGCAACTATGGCTACACCTTC
CASSQGVLRRNYGYTF
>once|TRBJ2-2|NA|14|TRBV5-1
TGCGCCAGCAGCGCCCGGGACACCACCGGGGAGCTGTTTTTT
CASSARDTTGELFF
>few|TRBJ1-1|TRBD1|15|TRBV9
TGTGCCAGCAGCTCTAGGACAGGTGGTAACACTGAAGCTTTCTTT
CASSSRTGGNTEAFF
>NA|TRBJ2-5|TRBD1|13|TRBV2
TGTGCCAGCCACAGGGGGCGGATAGAGACCCAGTACTTC
CASHRGRIETQYF
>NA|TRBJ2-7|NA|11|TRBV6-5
TGTGCCAGCAGTTCCCGGGACGAGCAGTACTTC
CASSSRDEQYF
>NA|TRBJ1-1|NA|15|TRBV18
TGTGCCAGCTCACCCATCGCAGGGACCAACACTGAAGCTTTCTTT
CASSPIAGTNTEAFF
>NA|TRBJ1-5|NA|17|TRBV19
TGTGCCAGTAGGACTCCTGGGGACTCCAGAGGAACTCAGCCCCAGCATTTT
CASRTPGDSRGTQPQHF
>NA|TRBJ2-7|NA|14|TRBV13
TGTGCCAGCACCCCCCGGCAGGGCAGGGACGAGCAGTACTTC
CASTPRQGRDEQYF
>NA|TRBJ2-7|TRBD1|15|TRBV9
TGTGCCAGCAGCGTACTGGGGACAGAAGCTTACGAGCAGTACTTC
CASSVLGTEAYEQYF
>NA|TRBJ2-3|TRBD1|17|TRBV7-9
TGTGCCAGCAGCTCCTTGCCGGGACAGGGGAGCACAGATACGCAGTATTTT
CASSSLPGQGSTDTQYF
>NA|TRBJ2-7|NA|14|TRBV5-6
TGTGCCAGCAGCCGGGAGAGGTCTGGGTTCGAGCAGTACTTC
CASSRERSGFEQYF
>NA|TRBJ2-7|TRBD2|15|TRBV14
TGTGCCAGCAGCACGACGGGGGGACCCTACTACGAGCAGTACTTC
CASSTTGGPYYEQYF
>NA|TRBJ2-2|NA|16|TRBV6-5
TGTGCCAGCAGTTATAGGAAGATAGGGTGGTCCGGGGAGCTGTTTTTT
CASSYRKIGWSGELFF
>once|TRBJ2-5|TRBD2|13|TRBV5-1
TGCGCCAGCAGCTCTCGGGGAGGGGAGACCCAGTACTTC
CASSSRGGETQYF
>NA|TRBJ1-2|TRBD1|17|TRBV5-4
TGTGCCAGCAGCTCGGGGAAACAGGGGGGAATGGGGTATGGCTACACCTTC
CASSSGKQGGMGYGYTF
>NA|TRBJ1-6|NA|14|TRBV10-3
TGTGCCACCAAACAGATGATACACCAATCACCCCTCCACTTT
CATKQMIHQSPLHF
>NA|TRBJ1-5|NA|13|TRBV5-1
TGCGCCAGCAGCTTGGGTGCGGATCAGCCCCAGCATTTT
CASSLGADQPQHF
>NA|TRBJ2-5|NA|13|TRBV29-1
TGCAGCGTTGAAGATCCGGGCAAGGAGACCCAGTACTTC
CSVEDPGKETQYF
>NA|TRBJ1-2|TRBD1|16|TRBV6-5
TGTGCCAGCAGTTACACGTCCGGGACAGGGAACAATGGCTACACCTTC
CASSYTSGTGNNGYTF
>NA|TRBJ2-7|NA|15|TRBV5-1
TGCGCCAGCAGCTTGGACGGATCCCAAGCCTACGAGCAGTACTTC
CASSLDGSQAYEQYF
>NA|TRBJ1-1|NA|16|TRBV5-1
TGCGCCAGCAGCTTGGGGGCCAGGGGCTTGAACACTGAAGCTTTCTTT
CASSLGARGLNTEAFF
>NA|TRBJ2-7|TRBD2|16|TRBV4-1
TGCGCCAGCAGCCCGTTCGGGACTAGCGGGGCCTACGAGCAGTACTTC
CASSPFGTSGAYEQYF
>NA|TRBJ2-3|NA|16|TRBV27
TGTGCCAGCAGTAAATCAGGAGACAGACGCACAGATACGCAGTATTTT
CASSKSGDRRTDTQYF
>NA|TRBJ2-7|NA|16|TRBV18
TGTGCCAGCTCAACGATCCCCCTAGGGGAGTCCTACGAGCAGTACTTC
CASSTIPLGESYEQYF
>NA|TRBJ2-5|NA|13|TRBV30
TGTGCCTGGAGCAACTGGCAGCAAGAGACCCAGTACTTC
CAWSNWQQETQYF
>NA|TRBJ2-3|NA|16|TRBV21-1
TGTGCCCGATTCCTCTCCGGGCCTCCAGCACCAGATACGCAGTATTTT
CARFLSGPPAPDTQYF
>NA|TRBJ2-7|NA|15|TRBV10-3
TGTGCCATCAGTGAGTTTGGAGAGAGCTCCTACGAGCAGTACTTC
CAISEFGESSYEQYF
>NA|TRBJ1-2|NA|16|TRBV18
TGTGCCAGCTCACCACCGGCCCCCAGGGTGGACTATGGCTACACCTTC
CASSPPAPRVDYGYTF
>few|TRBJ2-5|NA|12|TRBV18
TGTGCCAGCTCCCTCACCCGAGAGACCCAGTACTTC
CASSLTRETQYF